Each of the 13 T cell receptor beta chains below was sequenced from the same sample in a study of shared clonotypes between healthy human individuals. Naive CD8 cells, CD45RO-negative and positively selected for CCR7, excluded terminally differentiated effector memory CD45RA+ cells. Method: immunoSEQ multiplex PCR; TCRdb's copy keeps in-frame clones and lacks some. The top ten hold around 24% of the sample, which has roughly 890,000 clones, about 91% seen once. Sequencing used naive CD8+ T cells sorted from blood. These receptors came from a young man in good health.

The V and J genes are TRBV11-2 and TRBJ2-3; D is undetermined. The CDR3 totals 12 residues. The germline CDR1 and CDR2 sequences are SGHAT and FQNNGV. V lost 5 bases to trimming and J lost 7 bases, with 10 bases between them. CDR3 coding DNA: TGTGCCAGCAGCCCCCCCGAGAATACGCAGTATTTT. The encoded protein is CASSPPENTQYF.

This chain uses TRBV4-2 with TRBJ2-1, with D maybe TRBD2 (5 bases). Germline CDR1 is LGHNA and CDR2 is YNFKEQ. Trimming shortened V by 0 bases and J by 6 bases, and 18 bases separated the two germline ends. The CDR3 length is 17 residues. The CDR3 protein is CASSQDLFLLGSNEQFF. Written as DNA, the CDR3 is TGTGCCAGCAGCCAAGATCTTTTCTTACTAGGGAGCAATGAGCAGTTCTTC.

This sequence joins TRBV27 and TRBJ1-4, with a weak D call TRBD1 (5 bases). V was pared by 3 bases and J by 2 bases, with 10 bases between. The length of the CDR3 is 15 residues. The germline CDR1 and CDR2 sequences are MNHEY and SMNVEV (reference sequence). CDR3 coding DNA: TGTGCCAGCAGTTTTGAGGGGACGACTAATGAAAAACTGTTTTTT. Translated, it gives CASSFEGTTNEKLFF.

The chain joins TRBV7-3 to TRBJ2-3; no definite D call. CDR3 size: 13 residues. Trimming took off 5 bases at V and 0 bases at J, with 6 bases between the two ends. The germline gives CDR1 SGHTA, CDR2 FQGTGA. CDR3 sequence: CASSMQSTDTQYF. The CDR3, as DNA: TGTGCCAGCAGCATGCAAAGCACAGATACGCAGTATTTT.

This chain links TRBV25-1 with TRBJ2-5; 9 bases align to TRBD1. This CDR3 is built from 18 residues. Germline loops: CDR1 MGHDK, CDR2 SYGVNS. V gave up 1 base and J gave up 5 bases; unmatched junction bases: 14. DNA for the CDR3: TGTGCCAGCAGTGAATGGCGGGGGACAGGGATTGGCAAGGAGACCCAGTACTTC. Translated: CASSEWRGTGIGKETQYF.

A word on this clone: At one of its ends the junction is not consistent with the germline gene, which may arise from a read error. J is TRBJ2-1 and V is TRBV7-7; 9 bases are a match to TRBD2. The CDR3 is made up of 17 amino acids. Germline CDR1 is SSHAT and CDR2 is FNYEAQ (reference sequence). CDR3 in DNA: TGTGCTAGCAGCTTAGGCGTTCGAGCGGGAGGCCCCAGTGAGCAGTTCTTC. This gives the protein CASSLGVRAGGPSEQFF.

The rearrangement uses TRBV5-1 and TRBJ1-5; D unclear. The CDR3 runs 15 residues. The ends were cut back, 1 base at V and 1 base at J, with 9 bases in the middle. The germline V gene has CDR1 SGHRS and CDR2 YFSETQ. The CDR3 region is CASSLYSGSNQPQHF. Written as DNA, the CDR3 is TGCGCCAGCAGCTTGTATAGTGGGAGCAATCAGCCCCAGCATTTT. Variable domain in full (rest from reference TRBV5-1 and TRBJ1-5): KAGVTQTPRYLIKTRGQQVTLSCSPISGHRSVSWYQQTPGQGLQFLFEYFSETQRNKGNFPGRFSGRQFSNSRSEMNVSTLELGDSALYLCASSLYSGSNQPQHFGDGTRLSIL.

The rearrangement uses TRBV19 and TRBJ2-7, with D uncertain. The ends were cut back, 6 bases at V and 3 bases at J, with 9 bases in the middle. CDR3 length: 12 amino acids. Germline V gene sequence: CDR1 LNHDA, CDR2 SQIVND (reference sequence). Here the CDR3 reads CASSENYYEQYF. CDR3 in DNA: TGTGCCAGTAGCGAAAATTACTACGAGCAGTACTTC.

This rearrangement joins TRBV7-3 to TRBJ2-3, with TRBD2 identical over 8 bases. Germline CDR1 and CDR2: SGHTA and FQGTGA. With 2 bases clipped from V and 0 bases from J, the junction kept 4 bases outside the gene matches. CDR3 length: 16 residues. The CDR3 loop reads CASSLLPSGSTDTQYF. As DNA, the CDR3 is TGTGCCAGCAGCTTACTCCCTAGCGGGAGCACAGATACGCAGTATTTT.

The genes are TRBV14 and TRBJ2-7; D ambiguous. The CDR3 runs 15 residues. V lost 0 bases and J lost 5, with 14 bases in between. Germline V gene data show CDR1 as SGHDN and CDR2 as FVKESK. CDR3 DNA: TGTGCCAGCAGCCAAGAGACCCTAGGAATCAACGAGCAGTACTTC. This encodes CASSQETLGINEQYF.

As to this clone: At the DNA level, this CDR3 is encoded by other sequences in the same sample as well. This chain joins TRBV4-1 and TRBJ2-1; D is ambiguous. V lost 1 base and J lost 9, with 4 bases in between. The V gene's germline CDR1 is MGHRA and CDR2 YSYEKL. The CDR3 is 11 amino acids. CDR3 bases: TGCGCCAGCAGCCAAGGGACTGAGCAGTTCTTC. It translates to CASSQGTEQFF.

The chain employs TRBV7-2 and TRBJ2-3; a weak D match, TRBD2 (7 bases). CDR3 size: 13 residues. V lost 7 bases and J 4 bases, leaving 12 bases between the germline ends. Germline V gene data show CDR1 as SGHTA and CDR2 as FQGNSA. Written as DNA, the CDR3 is TGTGCCAGCAACGTCGGGGGGCCAGATACGCAGTATTTT. This encodes CASNVGGPDTQYF.

The rearrangement uses TRBV6-1 and TRBJ2-1; D is undetermined. Per the germline V gene, CDR1 is MNHNS and CDR2 is SASEGT. The CDR3 extends over 15 amino acids. Trimming took 3 bases from V and 4 from J, leaving 13 bases between them. CDR3 in DNA: TGTGCCAGCAGTGATCGGATTTTCTTATACAATGAGCAGTTCTTC. It specifies CASSDRIFLYNEQFF.